Listed below are T cell receptor beta chains from one sample, sequenced in a study of blood T cell repertoires in COVID-19. The method was immunoSEQ multiplex PCR; TCRdb's version includes in-frame clones alone and lacks a portion of them. Here the sample spans 110,000 to 150,000 clones, around 80% being singletons. Sequenced input: peripheral blood. Every receptor here comes from a man in his fifties or sixties with acute or convalescent COVID-19. Each CDR3 is given with its conserved first and last residue. Fields, in order: J gene, V gene, clone size, D gene, CDR3 DNA, CDR3 protein. A D gene is named only where the DNA matches it firmly. Size is omitted from some rows. Given values are once, few, many or a class for expanded clones.

TRBJ2-7 | TRBV28 | . | TRBD1 | TGTGCCAGCAGGGGGACAGGTAAAACCGAGCAGTACTTC | CASRGTGKTEQYF
TRBJ2-7 | TRBV5-8 | . | TRBD1 | TGTGCCAGCAGCTTGGGACAGGGGATCCACGAGCAGTACTTC | CASSLGQGIHEQYF
TRBJ1-4 | TRBV28 | . | . | TGTGCCAGCAGCGACGGAAACATCGGGGAAAAACTGTTTTTT | CASSDGNIGEKLFF
TRBJ1-5 | TRBV2 | . | TRBD1 | TGTGCCAGCGTCCGGGACAGGGATCTCCATCAGCCCCAGCATTTT | CASVRDRDLHQPQHF
TRBJ1-5 | TRBV5-1 | . | . | TGCGCCAGCAGCTTGGACCCTCTGGGCAGCAATCAGCCCCAGCATTTT | CASSLDPLGSNQPQHF
TRBJ2-7 | TRBV5-6 | . | TRBD1 | TGTGCCAGCAGCTTAAGGACAGGGCCTGGGAGCTACGAGCAGTACTTC | CASSLRTGPGSYEQYF
TRBJ2-5 | TRBV24-1 | . | TRBD1 | TGTGCCACCAGTGATCCCGGGACAGGGTCTGAGACCCAGTACTTC | CATSDPGTGSETQYF
TRBJ2-6 | TRBV28 | few | . | TGTGCCAGCAGTTTAGGTTCCAGCGGGCTTGCCTCTGGGGCCAACGTCCTGACTTTC | CASSLGSSGLASGANVLTF
TRBJ1-2 | TRBV7-9 | . | TRBD1 | TGTGCCAGCAGCTTAGACCAGGGGGCGAATGGCTACACCTTC | CASSLDQGANGYTF
TRBJ2-7 | TRBV6-7 | . | . | TGTGCCAGCAGGGAGGGCGAAAGCTACGAGCAGTACTTC | CASREGESYEQYF
TRBJ2-3 | TRBV7-2 | . | . | TGTGCCAGCAGCTTGACAGCCGTCACAGATACGCAGTATTTT | CASSLTAVTDTQYF